This T cell receptor (beta chain) appears in the sequencing data of a study of Graves' ophthalmopathy and Graves' hyperthyroidism. Notes on the study in general: Thyroid clonotypes that were expanded above 0.001 frequency mostly also appeared in blood. The model reached approximately 67% sensitivity and approximately 72% specificity for predicting ophthalmopathy progression.

This clonotype was counted a few times. Its antigen is unidentified. RNA served as the template for amplifying TCR beta CDR3 regions. HTBI primers served in a first-round RT-PCR, which a second-round multiplex PCR followed. TCRdb ran MiXCR on the multiplex PCR reads and lists one entry per CDR3 protein. The repertoire holds about 500,000 distinct CDR3 sequences, about 40% seen once, with around 4.6% in the top ten. Additional autoimmune diseases, uncontrolled infections, pregnancy or lactation disqualified patients. Serum thyroxine and TRAb, along with clinical symptoms, thyroid ultrasound and orbital computed tomography, were what diagnosis relied on. The sequence derives from an adult man with Graves' hyperthyroidism. The sequenced sample was peripheral blood or thyroid tissue (not recorded which).

The CDR3 is CACPSGANVLTF. CDR3 in DNA: TGTGCCTGTCCTTCTGGGGCCAACGTCCTGACTTTC. This rearrangement joins TRBV30 to TRBJ2-6, with unresolved D. The ends were cut back, 6 bases at V and 1 base at J, with 4 bases in the middle. CDR1 and CDR2 from the germline V gene are GTSNPN and SVGIG (reference sequence). The CDR3 extends over 12 amino acids.